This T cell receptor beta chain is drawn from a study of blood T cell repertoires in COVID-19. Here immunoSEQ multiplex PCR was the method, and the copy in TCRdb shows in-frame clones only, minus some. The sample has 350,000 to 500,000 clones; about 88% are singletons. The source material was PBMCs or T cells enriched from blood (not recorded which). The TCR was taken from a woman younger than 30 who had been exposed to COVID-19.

The CDR3 loop reads CASSGRADNEQFF. CDR3 coding DNA: TGTGCCAGTAGCGGGAGGGCCGACAATGAGCAGTTCTTC. The chain employs TRBV19 and TRBJ2-1, with 8 bases that match TRBD2. The J segment lost 5 bases and the V segment lost 6 bases, leaving 3 bases of the junction unmatched. The CDR3 contains 13 residues. Germline V gene lookup returns CDR1 LNHDA and CDR2 SQIVND (reference sequence).